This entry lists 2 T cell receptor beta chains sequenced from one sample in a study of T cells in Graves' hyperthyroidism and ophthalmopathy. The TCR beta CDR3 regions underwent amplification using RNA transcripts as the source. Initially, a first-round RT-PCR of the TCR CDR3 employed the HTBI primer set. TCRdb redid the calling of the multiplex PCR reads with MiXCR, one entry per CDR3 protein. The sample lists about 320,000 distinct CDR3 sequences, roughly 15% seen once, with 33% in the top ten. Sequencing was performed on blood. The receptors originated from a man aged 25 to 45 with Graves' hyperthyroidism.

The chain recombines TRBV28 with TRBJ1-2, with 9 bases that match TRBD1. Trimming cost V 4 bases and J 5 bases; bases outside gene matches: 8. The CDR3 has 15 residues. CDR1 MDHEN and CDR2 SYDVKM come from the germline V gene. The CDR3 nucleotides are TGTGCCAGCAGTTCGTACAGGGGGCAAGGATATGGCTACACCTTC. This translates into CASSSYRGQGYGYTF.

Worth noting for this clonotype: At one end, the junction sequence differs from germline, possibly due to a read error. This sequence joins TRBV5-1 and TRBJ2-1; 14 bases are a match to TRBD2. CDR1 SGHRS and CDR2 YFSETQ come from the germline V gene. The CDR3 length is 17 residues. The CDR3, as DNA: TGCGCCGGCAGCCCCGGGACTAGCGGGAGCCTCGCGGGTGAGCAGTTCTTC. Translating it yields CAGSPGTSGSLAGEQFF.